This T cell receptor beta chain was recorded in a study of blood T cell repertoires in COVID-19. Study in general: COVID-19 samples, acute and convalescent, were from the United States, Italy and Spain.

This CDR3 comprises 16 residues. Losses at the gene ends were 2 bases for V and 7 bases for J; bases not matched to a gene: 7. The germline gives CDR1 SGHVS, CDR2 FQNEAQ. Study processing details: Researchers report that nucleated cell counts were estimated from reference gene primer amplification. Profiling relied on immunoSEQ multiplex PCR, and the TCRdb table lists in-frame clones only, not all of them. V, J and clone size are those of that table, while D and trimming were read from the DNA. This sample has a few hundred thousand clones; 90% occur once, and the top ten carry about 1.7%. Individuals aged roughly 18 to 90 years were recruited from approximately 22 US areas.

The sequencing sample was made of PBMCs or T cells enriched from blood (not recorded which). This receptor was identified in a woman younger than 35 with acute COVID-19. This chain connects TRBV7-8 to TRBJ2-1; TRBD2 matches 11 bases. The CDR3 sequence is CASSLLGTSGRNEQFF. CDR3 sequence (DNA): TGTGCCAGCAGCTTACTTGGGACTAGCGGTCGGAATGAGCAGTTCTTC.